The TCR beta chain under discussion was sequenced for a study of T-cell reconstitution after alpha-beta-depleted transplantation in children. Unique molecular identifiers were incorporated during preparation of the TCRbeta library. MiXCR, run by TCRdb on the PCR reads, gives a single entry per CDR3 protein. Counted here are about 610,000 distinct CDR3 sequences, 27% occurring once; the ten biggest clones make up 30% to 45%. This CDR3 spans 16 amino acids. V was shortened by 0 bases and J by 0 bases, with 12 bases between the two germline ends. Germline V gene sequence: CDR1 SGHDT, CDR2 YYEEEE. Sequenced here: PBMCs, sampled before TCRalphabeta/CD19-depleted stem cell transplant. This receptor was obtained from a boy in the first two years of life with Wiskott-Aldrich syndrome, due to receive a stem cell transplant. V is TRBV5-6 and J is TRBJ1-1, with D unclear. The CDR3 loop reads CASSLGPSRMNTEAFF. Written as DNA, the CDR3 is TGTGCCAGCAGCTTGGGGCCGAGTAGGATGAACACTGAAGCTTTCTTT.